This record covers a single TCR beta chain. Indicated time point: cycle 4 day 1 (C4D1), after 6 weeks of nivolumab. Every one of the patients relapsed after autologous stem cell transplantation (brentuximab vedotin exposure was variable). The data were obtained in a study of PD-1 blockade in classical Hodgkin lymphoma. TCRdb's copy holds only in-frame clones and misses some; the assay was immunoSEQ multiplex PCR. The table shows around 40,000 clones, with over 70% occurring only once. J was trimmed by 4 bases and V by 5 bases; bases with no gene match: 3. Germline CDR1 and CDR2: SGHTA and FQGTGA. The CDR3 is 14 residues long.

The starting material was peripheral blood mononuclear cells (PBMCs), obtained before the fourth cycle of nivolumab. This clonotype was sampled from a human donor with classical Hodgkin lymphoma. The V and J genes are TRBV7-3 and TRBJ2-2; 8 nucleotides agree with TRBD1. The CDR3, as DNA: TGTGCCAGCAGCCCCGACAGGGGCACCGGGGAGCTGTTTTTT. Its translation: CASSPDRGTGELFF. Combining the CDR3 with reference TRBV7-3 and TRBJ2-2 gives the whole variable domain GAGVSQTPSNKVTEKGKYVELRCDPISGHTALYWYRQSLGQGPEFLIYFQGTGAADDSGLPNDRFFAVRPEGSVSTLKIQRTERGDSAVYLCASSPDRGTGELFFGEGSRLTVL.